The 21 T cell receptor beta chains reported below all come from one sample, sequenced in a study of cytomegalovirus exposure and HLA in healthy donors. The PCR ran on 60 Vbeta and 13 Jbeta primers. The table came from immunoSEQ multiplex PCR; TCRdb's copy has only in-frame clones and leaves some out. This table holds under 150,000 clones, 78% found once. Sequenced: PBMCs. The receptors originated from a woman aged 40 to 49 in good health and CMV-seronegative.

The rearrangement joins TRBV5-1 to TRBJ2-7; 7 nucleotides line up with TRBD2. V lost 5 bases to trimming and J lost 1 base; unmatched junction nucleotides: 9. The CDR3 loop spans 15 amino acids. The germline V gene has CDR1 SGHRS and CDR2 YFSETQ. In DNA form, the CDR3 reads TGCGCCAGCAGGGGAGGACTAGGGATGTCCTACGAGCAGTACTTC. This encodes CASRGGLGMSYEQYF.

V usage is TRBV18 and J usage is TRBJ2-1; TRBD2 might be the D (5 bases). The CDR3 consists of 13 residues. With 2 bases removed from V and 8 bases from J, the gap between germline ends came to 10 bases. Germline lookup yields CDR1 KGHSH and CDR2 LQKENI. The CDR3 sequence is CASSPFRRDEQFF. The CDR3 nucleotides read TGTGCCAGCTCACCATTCCGGCGGGATGAGCAGTTCTTC.

CDR3 residues: CASSEYTGELFF. CDR3 DNA: TGTGCCAGTAGTGAGTACACCGGGGAGCTGTTTTTT. J is TRBJ2-2 and V is TRBV19; D remains ambiguous. The CDR3 sequence is 12 residues long. Germline V gives CDR1 LNHDA, CDR2 SQIVND (reference sequence). V was trimmed by 5 bases and J by 3 bases, leaving 4 bases between them.

The chain uses TRBV18 and TRBJ1-6; D is uncertain. This CDR3 spans 13 amino acids. Germline values: CDR1 KGHSH, CDR2 LQKENI. The V and J ends lost 0 bases and 9 bases respectively, with 6 bases between them. The CDR3 bases are TGTGCCAGCTCACCACCGGGGAGTTCACCCCTCCACTTT. This translates into CASSPPGSSPLHF.

This clone was observed a single time. The gene calls are TRBV10-3 and TRBJ2-6; 8 bases align to TRBD1. The V segment lost 4 bases and the J segment 0 bases; nucleotides outside the gene matches: 8. This CDR3 is 18 amino acids long. The V gene's germline CDR1 is ENHRY and CDR2 SYGVKD. This CDR3 is CAISAGQGSLSGANVLTF. Written as DNA, the CDR3 is TGTGCCATCAGTGCAGGACAGGGCTCCCTCTCTGGGGCCAACGTCCTGACTTTC.

In DNA form, the CDR3 reads TGTGCCAGTAGTATTATGGCGGGCGAGCAGTACTTC. Protein sequence: CASSIMAGEQYF. The chain joins TRBV19 to TRBJ2-7, with D perhaps matching TRBD2 (5 bases). The germline V gene has CDR1 LNHDA and CDR2 SQIVND (reference sequence). The V end lost 3 bases, the J end lost 6 bases, and 9 bases lay between the germline ends. The CDR3 consists of 12 residues.

The V call is TRBV27, the J call TRBJ1-2, with a weak D call TRBD1 (6 bases). The CDR3 has 12 residues. V was clipped by 2 bases and J by 8 bases, with 9 bases between them. In germline, CDR1 is MNHEY, CDR2 SMNVEV (reference sequence). CDR3 protein: CASSLAGAGYTF. The CDR3 region has the DNA TGTGCCAGCAGTTTAGCAGGGGCCGGCTACACCTTC.

This chain uses TRBV20-1 with TRBJ1-1; possible D gene TRBD1, 5 bases. Between the trimmed V and J ends, which lost 5 bases and 10 bases, there was a span of 11 bases. Germline V gene sequence: CDR1 DFQATT, CDR2 SNEGSKA (reference sequence). There are 10 residues in the CDR3. DNA of the CDR3: TGCAGTGCTTCAGGGAACGTAGCTTTCTTT. As protein: CSASGNVAFF.

This clone was counted between two and nine times. In DNA form, the CDR3 reads TGTGCCAGCAGCGGAGGACCTGGAAACACCATATATTTT. It specifies CASSGGPGNTIYF. This rearrangement joins TRBV5-4 to TRBJ1-3, with D hard to call. V shed 4 bases and J shed 2 bases, with 7 bases lying between them. Germline V lookup: CDR1 SGHNT, CDR2 YYREEE (reference sequence). This CDR3 is 13 amino acids long.

J is TRBJ2-2 and V is TRBV18; D remains ambiguous. Between the trimmed V and J ends, which lost 6 bases and 1 base, there was a span of 15 bases. CDR1 is KGHSH, CDR2 LQKENI, per germline. This CDR3 is 16 amino acids long. This CDR3 reads CASSSLEQENTGELFF. The CDR3 bases are TGTGCCAGCTCCTCTTTAGAGCAGGAGAACACCGGGGAGCTGTTTTTT.

The chain is built from TRBV10-3 and TRBJ2-3; 11 bases are shared with TRBD2. Germline V CDR1 and CDR2: ENHRY, SYGVKD. V was pared by 2 bases and J by 1 base, with 2 bases of the junction left unmatched. The CDR3 is 16 residues long. CDR3 DNA sequence: TGTGCCATCAGTGAGGGGACTAGCGGACGCACAGATACGCAGTATTTT. This codes for CAISEGTSGRTDTQYF.

The chain links TRBV2 to TRBJ1-2; 7 nucleotides line up with TRBD1. The CDR3 sequence is 15 residues long. CDR1 SNHLY and CDR2 FYNNEI come from the germline V gene. J lost 4 bases, V lost 7 bases, and 12 bases had no gene match. The CDR3 protein is CASTDQGGPRYGYTF. CDR3 nucleotides: TGTGCCAGCACCGACCAGGGGGGTCCTCGCTATGGCTACACCTTC.

The chain has TRBV28 and TRBJ2-7, with 7 bases lining up with TRBD1. Unmatched junction bases numbered 4, after V lost 4 bases and J lost 4 bases. This CDR3 has 13 amino acids. The germline V gene encodes CDR1 MDHEN and CDR2 SYDVKM. For the CDR3, the DNA is TGTGCCAGCAGTTCGGGACAGCGATACGAGCAGTACTTC. Protein: CASSSGQRYEQYF.

The chain uses TRBV11-2 and TRBJ2-7, with 9 bases identical to TRBD2. The CDR3 runs to 15 residues. CDR1 SGHAT and CDR2 FQNNGV come from the germline V gene. The ends lost 0 bases at V and 2 bases at J; junction bases unmatched: 2. CDR3 sequence (DNA): TGTGCCAGCAGCTTAGACGGCGGGGGGGCCTACGAGCAGTACTTC. As protein: CASSLDGGGAYEQYF.

This clone was observed a handful of times. The rearrangement links TRBV2 to TRBJ1-3; the D gene is possibly TRBD1 (5 bases). The germline V and J ends were trimmed by 6 bases and 0 bases, with 9 bases remaining between them. This CDR3 spans 14 amino acids. Germline CDR1 and CDR2: SNHLY and FYNNEI. The CDR3 coding sequence is TGTGCCAGCAGACGCGACAGCTCTGGAAACACCATATATTTT. This codes for CASRRDSSGNTIYF.

The V and J genes are TRBV7-9 and TRBJ1-2; tentative D call: TRBD1 (5 bases). Between the trimmed V and J ends, which lost 8 bases and 0 bases, there was a span of 13 bases. The germline CDR1 and CDR2 sequences are SEHNR and FQNEAQ (reference sequence). CDR3 length equals 14 residues. The CDR3 reads CASRSTDANYGYTF. CDR3 in DNA: TGTGCCAGCCGATCGACAGACGCTAACTATGGCTACACCTTC.

V and J are TRBV6-5 and TRBJ2-1, with TRBD2 matching over 9 bases. V lost 2 bases, J lost 4 bases, and 6 bases stayed unmatched. The germline V gene has CDR1 MNHEY and CDR2 SVGAGI. The CDR3 has 16 residues. CDR3 coding DNA: TGTGCCAGCAGTTACAGGGGCGGGAGGGATTACAATGAGCAGTTCTTC. Translation: CASSYRGGRDYNEQFF.

The chain couples TRBV7-2 to TRBJ2-5; a possible D gene is TRBD2 (7 bases). The CDR3 contains 15 residues. The germline gives CDR1 SGHTA, CDR2 FQGNSA. Deletions cut 6 bases from V and 4 bases from J, with 18 bases between. The DNA of the CDR3 is TGTGCCAGCAGGAGAGTAGGGGGGGCTGGAGAGACCCAGTACTTC. Protein sequence: CASRRVGGAGETQYF.

The table lists this clone with a few counts. The rearrangement joins TRBV4-3 to TRBJ1-3, with D possibly being TRBD1 (6 bases). V lost 4 bases, J lost 0 bases, and 7 bases lay in between. Germline values: CDR1 LGHNA, CDR2 YSLEER. This CDR3 is built from 14 residues. The DNA for the CDR3 is TGCGCCAGCAGCCTAGGGGGCTCTGGAAACACCATATATTTT. Translated, it gives CASSLGGSGNTIYF.

Here the CDR3 reads CASNAGEGHYGYTF. The CDR3, as DNA: TGTGCCAGTAACGCGGGGGAGGGGCACTATGGCTACACCTTC. The chain employs TRBV19 and TRBJ1-2; possible D gene TRBD1, 5 bases. The CDR3 consists of 14 residues. Germline V lookup: CDR1 LNHDA, CDR2 SQIVND (reference sequence). Trimming left V 7 bases short and J 3 bases short, with 15 bases between.

The chain carries TRBV28 and TRBJ1-5; D remains ambiguous. Between the trimmed V and J ends, which lost 8 bases and 5 bases, there was a span of 10 bases. Looked up from germline, CDR1 is MDHEN and CDR2 is SYDVKM. The CDR3 has 12 amino acids. The CDR3 protein is CASWERYQPQHF. Written as DNA, the CDR3 is TGTGCCAGCTGGGAGAGATATCAGCCCCAGCATTTT.